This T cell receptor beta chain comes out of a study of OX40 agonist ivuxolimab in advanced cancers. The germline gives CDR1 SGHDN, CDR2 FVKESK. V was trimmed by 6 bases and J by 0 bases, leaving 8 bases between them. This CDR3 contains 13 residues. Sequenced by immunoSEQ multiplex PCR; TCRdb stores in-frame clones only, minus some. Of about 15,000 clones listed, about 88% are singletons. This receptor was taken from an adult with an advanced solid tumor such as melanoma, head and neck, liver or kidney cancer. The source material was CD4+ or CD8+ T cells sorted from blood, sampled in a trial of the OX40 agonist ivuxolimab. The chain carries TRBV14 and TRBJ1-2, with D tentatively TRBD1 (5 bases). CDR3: CASRGDANYGYTF. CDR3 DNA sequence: TGTGCCAGCAGAGGGGATGCTAACTATGGCTACACCTTC.